Each of the 18 T cell receptor beta chains below was sequenced from the same sample in a study of neurological immune-mediated disorders. TCRdb reanalysed the 5' RACE reads using MiXCR and keeps one entry per CDR3 protein. This repertoire shows tens of thousands of distinct CDR3 sequences, about 4% found once; its top ten account for more than 1.5%. Specimen: CD4+ T cells from blood. The receptors were sampled from a woman in her 40s with multiple sclerosis.

This clonotype has ten or more counts. This chain uses TRBV25-1 with TRBJ2-7, with D possibly matching TRBD1 (6 bases). The CDR3 extends over 14 amino acids. Germline loops: CDR1 MGHDK, CDR2 SYGVNS. The germline V and J ends were trimmed by 9 bases and 3 bases, with 18 bases remaining between them. CDR3 DNA: TGTGCCAGTCGAGAAGGCGGACAGAGCTACGAGCAGTACTTC. It is translated as CASREGGQSYEQYF.

This clonotype was seen once. J is TRBJ2-3 and V is TRBV7-9; D not certain. V lost 7 bases and J lost 3, with 5 bases in between. Germline lookup yields CDR1 SEHNR and CDR2 FQNEAQ (reference sequence). The CDR3 has 11 amino acids. The CDR3 loop is CASTFTDTQYF. Here the CDR3 DNA reads TGTGCCAGCACCTTTACAGATACGCAGTATTTT.

This clonotype has a count of ten or more. V gene TRBV20-1 combines with J gene TRBJ2-2; D is uncertain. The CDR3 has 13 amino acids. Germline V gene lookup returns CDR1 DFQATT and CDR2 SNEGSKA (reference sequence). Trimming removed 3 bases at V and 4 bases at J, with 9 bases between. CDR3 bases: TGCAGTGCTAGTGACAAAAGCACCGGGGAGCTGTTTTTT. Translation: CSASDKSTGELFF.

This clonotype has ten or more counts. This chain uses TRBV24-1 with TRBJ2-1, with TRBD2 as a possible D gene (5 bases). Germline CDR1 and CDR2: KGHDR and SFDVKD. The V gene lost 4 bases and the J gene lost 13 bases, with 13 bases spanning the gap. CDR3 size: 12 residues. CDR3 in amino acids: CATSDPGSTQFF. The CDR3 region has the DNA TGTGCCACCAGTGACCCGGGATCTACTCAGTTCTTC.

This clonotype was seen repeatedly, ten times or more. The gene calls are TRBV27 and TRBJ1-2; 7 bases map to TRBD1. Germline values: CDR1 MNHEY, CDR2 SMNVEV (reference sequence). The trim removed 6 bases at V and 3 bases at J, leaving 7 bases unmatched. CDR3 length equals 14 residues. The CDR3 DNA reads TGTGCCAGCAGGACAGGGCGAGACGACTATGGCTACACCTTC. Its translation: CASRTGRDDYGYTF.

This clonotype was seen many times. The chain has TRBV20-1 and TRBJ1-2; 7 nucleotides agree with TRBD1. This CDR3 comprises 12 residues. J lost 7 bases, V lost 6 bases, and 8 bases had no gene match. Germline CDR1 is DFQATT and CDR2 is SNEGSKA (reference sequence). Here the CDR3 reads CSAEKGTVGYTF. CDR3 sequence (DNA): TGCAGTGCAGAGAAAGGGACAGTTGGCTACACCTTC.

The table lists this clonotype with many counts. The chain is built from TRBV7-8 and TRBJ2-1; D remains ambiguous. Looked up from germline, CDR1 is SGHVS and CDR2 is FQNEAQ. The CDR3 extends over 14 amino acids. Trimming shortened V by 5 bases and J by 0 bases, and 8 bases separated the two germline ends. The CDR3 nucleotides read TGTGCCAGCAGCCGCCAGGTCTCCTACAATGAGCAGTTCTTC. It codes for CASSRQVSYNEQFF.

This clonotype was seen at least ten times. The rearrangement uses TRBV3-1 and TRBJ2-5; no reliable D call. Trimming pared 1 base from V and 4 bases from J, leaving 4 bases between. This CDR3 comprises 12 residues. Germline assignment: CDR1 LGHDT and CDR2 YNNKEL (reference sequence). The CDR3 protein is CASSQGGETQYF. The CDR3, as DNA: TGTGCCAGCAGCCAAGGGGGAGAGACCCAGTACTTC.

This clonotype was seen many times. The V gene is TRBV5-1, the J gene TRBJ2-4, with D unclear. The CDR3 totals 14 residues. From germline, CDR1 is SGHRS and CDR2 YFSETQ. With 3 bases removed from V and 6 bases from J, the gap between germline ends came to 13 bases. This CDR3 is CASSSWAGRNIQYF. CDR3 coding DNA: TGCGCCAGCAGCTCATGGGCAGGCCGAAACATTCAGTACTTC. The whole variable domain, filled in from reference TRBV5-1 and TRBJ2-4, reads KAGVTQTPRYLIKTRGQQVTLSCSPISGHRSVSWYQQTPGQGLQFLFEYFSETQRNKGNFPGRFSGRQFSNSRSEMNVSTLELGDSALYLCASSSWAGRNIQYFGAGTRLSVL.

This clonotype was seen many times. The chain recombines TRBV10-3 with TRBJ2-5; D may correspond to TRBD1 or TRBD2 (6 bases each). The CDR3 loop spans 13 amino acids. Germline values: CDR1 ENHRY, CDR2 SYGVKD. Trimming pared 8 bases from V and 2 bases from J, leaving 12 bases between. In nucleotides, the CDR3 is TGTGCCATCTCGGAGGGGGTACAAGAGACCCAGTACTTC. Its protein is CAISEGVQETQYF.

In this sample, this clonotype turned up many times. The rearrangement uses TRBV5-1 and TRBJ1-2; 9 bases agree with TRBD1. CDR3 length: 17 residues. After removal of 0 bases from V and 0 bases from J, the junction contained 6 bases not matched to a gene. Looked up from germline, CDR1 is SGHRS and CDR2 is YFSETQ. CDR3 loop: CASSLVGTGQANYGYTF. The CDR3 DNA reads as TGCGCCAGCAGCTTGGTCGGGACAGGGCAAGCTAACTATGGCTACACCTTC.

In its sample, this clonotype was seen many times. The chain has TRBV29-1 and TRBJ1-1, with TRBD1 as a possible D gene (5 bases). The V and J ends lost 2 bases and 5 bases respectively, with 18 bases between them. This CDR3 region has 15 residues. CDR1 and CDR2 from the germline V gene are SQVTM and ANQGSEA. CDR3 loop: CSVEKWAGRDTEAFF. The CDR3 nucleotides read TGCAGCGTTGAAAAATGGGCAGGGAGGGATACTGAAGCTTTCTTT.

This clonotype appeared many times. V is TRBV5-1 and J is TRBJ2-7, with a weak D call TRBD2 (5 bases). Germline lookup yields CDR1 SGHRS and CDR2 YFSETQ. Between the trimmed V and J ends, which lost 4 bases and 2 bases, there was a span of 16 bases. The CDR3 has 15 amino acids. CDR3 loop: CASSVGQRSAYEQYF. CDR3 DNA: TGCGCCAGCAGCGTGGGCCAGCGGTCCGCCTACGAGCAGTACTTC.

This clonotype was counted ten times or more. The V and J genes are TRBV7-2 and TRBJ1-5; no clear D. The CDR3 covers 14 residues. V lost 1 base to trimming and J lost 3 bases, with 7 bases between them. Germline-derived CDR1 and CDR2 are SGHTA and FQGNSA. The CDR3 region has the DNA TGTGCCAGCAGCTTAGAGGGCTTCAATCAGCCCCAGCATTTT. It encodes CASSLEGFNQPQHF.

Many counts were recorded for this clonotype. This sequence joins TRBV5-1 and TRBJ2-3, with TRBD2 matching 9 bases. V lost 3 bases to trimming and J lost 2 bases; unmatched junction nucleotides: 4. There are 15 residues in the CDR3. In germline, CDR1 is SGHRS, CDR2 YFSETQ. The CDR3 protein is CASSSSGVTTDTQYF. The CDR3 DNA reads as TGCGCCAGCAGCTCTAGCGGGGTGACCACAGATACGCAGTATTTT.

Many counts were recorded for this clonotype. The chain has TRBV5-1 and TRBJ1-4, with 7 bases identical to TRBD1. V lost 4 bases and J lost 4; bases outside the gene matches: 4. The germline V gene has CDR1 SGHRS and CDR2 YFSETQ. This CDR3 comprises 14 residues. CDR3 region: CASSDQGGNEKLFF. In nucleotides, the CDR3 is TGCGCCAGCAGCGACCAGGGGGGTAATGAAAAACTGTTTTTT.

In its sample, this clonotype was seen many times. Mismatch with germline at one junction end may stem from a read error. The chain employs TRBV12-3 or TRBV12-4 and TRBJ1-4; perhaps TRBD1 as D (6 bases). CDR3 size: 15 residues. This chain's CDR3 is CASSLAVTGNEKLFF. The CDR3 bases are TGTGCCAGCAGTCTAGCTGTTACAGGGAATGAAAAACTGTTTTTT.

This clonotype ranks as medium-sized. The chain is built from TRBV5-1 and TRBJ1-1; 7 nucleotides match TRBD1. V lost 1 base to trimming and J lost 2 bases; unmatched junction nucleotides: 11. The germline gives CDR1 SGHRS, CDR2 YFSETQ. The CDR3 has 17 amino acids. CDR3 nucleotide sequence: TGCGCCAGCAGCTTGTGGGGAGGAGGGGGCGATAACACTGAAGCTTTCTTT. Translating gives CASSLWGGGGDNTEAFF.